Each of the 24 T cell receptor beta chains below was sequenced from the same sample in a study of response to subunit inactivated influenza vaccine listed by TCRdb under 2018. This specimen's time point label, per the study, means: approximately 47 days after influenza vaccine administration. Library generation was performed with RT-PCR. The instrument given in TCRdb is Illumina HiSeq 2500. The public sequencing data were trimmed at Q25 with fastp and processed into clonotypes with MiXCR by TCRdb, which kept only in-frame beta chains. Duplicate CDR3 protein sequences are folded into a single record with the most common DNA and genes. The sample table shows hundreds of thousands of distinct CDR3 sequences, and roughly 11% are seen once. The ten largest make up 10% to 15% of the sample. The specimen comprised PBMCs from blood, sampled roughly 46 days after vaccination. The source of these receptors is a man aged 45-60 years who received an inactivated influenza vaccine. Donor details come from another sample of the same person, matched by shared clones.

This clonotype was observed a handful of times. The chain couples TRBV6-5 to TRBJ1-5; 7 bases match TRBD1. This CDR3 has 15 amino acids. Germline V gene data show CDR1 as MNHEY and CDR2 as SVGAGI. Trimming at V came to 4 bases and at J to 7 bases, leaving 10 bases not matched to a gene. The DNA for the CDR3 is TGTGCCAGCAGTTCGTCCACAGGGGCCGTCCAGCCCCAGCATTTT. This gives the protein CASSSSTGAVQPQHF.

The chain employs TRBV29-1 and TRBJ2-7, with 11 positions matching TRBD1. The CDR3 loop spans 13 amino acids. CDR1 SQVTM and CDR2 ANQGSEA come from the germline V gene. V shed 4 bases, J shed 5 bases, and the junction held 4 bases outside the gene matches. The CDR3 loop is CSVGDRGSNEQYF. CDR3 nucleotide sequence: TGCAGCGTTGGGGACAGGGGGAGTAACGAGCAGTACTTC.

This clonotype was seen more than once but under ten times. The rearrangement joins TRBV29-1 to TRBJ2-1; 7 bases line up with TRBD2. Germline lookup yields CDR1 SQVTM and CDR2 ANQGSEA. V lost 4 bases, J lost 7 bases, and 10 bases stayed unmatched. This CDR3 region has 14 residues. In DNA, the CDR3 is TGCAGCGTTGTTCCCGGGACTACCGGAAATGAGCAGTTCTTC. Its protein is CSVVPGTTGNEQFF.

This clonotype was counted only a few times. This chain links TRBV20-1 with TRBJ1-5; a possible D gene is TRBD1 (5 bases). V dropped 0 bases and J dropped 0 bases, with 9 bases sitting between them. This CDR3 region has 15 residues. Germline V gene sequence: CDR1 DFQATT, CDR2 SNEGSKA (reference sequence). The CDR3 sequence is CSARDRVNSNQPQHF. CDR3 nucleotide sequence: TGCAGTGCTAGAGACAGGGTGAATAGCAATCAGCCCCAGCATTTT.

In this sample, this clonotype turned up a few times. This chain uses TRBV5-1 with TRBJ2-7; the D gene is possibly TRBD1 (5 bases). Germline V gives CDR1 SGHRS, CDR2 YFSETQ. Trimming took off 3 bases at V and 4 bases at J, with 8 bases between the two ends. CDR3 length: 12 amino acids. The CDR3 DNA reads TGCGCCAGCAGCTCCTCAGGGTACGAGCAGTACTTC. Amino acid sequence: CASSSSGYEQYF.

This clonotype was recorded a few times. The CDR3 DNA reads as TGCGCCAGCAGCTTGGGACAAGTCTTCGGGGAGCTGTTTTTT. Protein product: CASSLGQVFGELFF. The V gene is TRBV5-1, the J gene TRBJ2-2; D is uncertain. The CDR3 covers 14 residues. Trimming took off 0 bases at V and 7 bases at J, with 10 bases between the two ends. Germline V gives CDR1 SGHRS, CDR2 YFSETQ.

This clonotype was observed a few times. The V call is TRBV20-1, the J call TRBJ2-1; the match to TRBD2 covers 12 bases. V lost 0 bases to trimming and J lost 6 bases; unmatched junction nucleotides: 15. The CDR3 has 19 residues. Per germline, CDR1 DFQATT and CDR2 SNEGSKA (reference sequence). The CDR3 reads CSARDRASGRASFSNEQFF. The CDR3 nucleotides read TGCAGTGCTAGAGATCGGGCTAGCGGGAGGGCCTCTTTTTCCAATGAGCAGTTCTTC.

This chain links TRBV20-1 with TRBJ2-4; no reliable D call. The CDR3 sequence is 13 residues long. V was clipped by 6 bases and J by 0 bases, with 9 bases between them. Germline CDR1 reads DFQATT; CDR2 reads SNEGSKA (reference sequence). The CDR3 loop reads CSASDTAKNIQYF. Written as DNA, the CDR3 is TGCAGTGCCTCGGATACAGCCAAAAACATTCAGTACTTC.

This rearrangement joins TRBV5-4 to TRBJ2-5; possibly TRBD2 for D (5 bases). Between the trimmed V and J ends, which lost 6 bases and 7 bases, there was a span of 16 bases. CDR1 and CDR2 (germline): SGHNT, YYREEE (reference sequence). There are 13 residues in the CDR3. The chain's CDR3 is CASNPGEGATQYF. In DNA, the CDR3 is TGTGCCAGCAACCCCGGGGAAGGCGCGACCCAGTACTTC.

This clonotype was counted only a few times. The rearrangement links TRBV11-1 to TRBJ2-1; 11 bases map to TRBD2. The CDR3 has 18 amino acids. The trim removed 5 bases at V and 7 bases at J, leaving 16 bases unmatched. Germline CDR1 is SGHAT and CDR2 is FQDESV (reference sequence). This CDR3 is CASSRPLRLAGPYNEQFF. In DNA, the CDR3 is TGTGCCAGCAGCCGCCCCCTTAGACTAGCGGGGCCTTATAATGAGCAGTTCTTC.

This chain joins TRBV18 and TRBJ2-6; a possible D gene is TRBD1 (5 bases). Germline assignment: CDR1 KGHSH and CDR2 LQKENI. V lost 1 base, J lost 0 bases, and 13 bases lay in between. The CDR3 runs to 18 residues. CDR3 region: CASSPRQGVASGANVLTF. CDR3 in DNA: TGTGCCAGCTCACCACGGCAAGGGGTTGCCTCTGGGGCCAACGTCCTGACTTTC.

DNA for the CDR3: TGCAGCGTTGCCTCCGGGACAGGATATCAGCCCCAGCATTTT. Amino acids: CSVASGTGYQPQHF. The V gene is TRBV29-1, the J gene TRBJ1-5; 8 bases are shared with TRBD1. J lost 5 bases, V lost 4 bases, and 7 bases had no gene match. Germline values: CDR1 SQVTM, CDR2 ANQGSEA. The CDR3 is made up of 14 amino acids.

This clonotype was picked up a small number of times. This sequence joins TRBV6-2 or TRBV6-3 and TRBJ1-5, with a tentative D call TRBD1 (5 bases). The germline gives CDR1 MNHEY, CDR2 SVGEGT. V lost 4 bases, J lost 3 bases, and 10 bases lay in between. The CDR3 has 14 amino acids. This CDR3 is CASSWDVYNQPQHF. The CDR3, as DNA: TGTGCCAGCAGTTGGGACGTCTACAATCAGCCCCAGCATTTT.

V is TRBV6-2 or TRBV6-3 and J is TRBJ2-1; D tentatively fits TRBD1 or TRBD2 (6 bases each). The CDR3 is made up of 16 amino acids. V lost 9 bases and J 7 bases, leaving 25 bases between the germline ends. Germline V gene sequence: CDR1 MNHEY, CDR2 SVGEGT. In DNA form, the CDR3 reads TGTGCCAGTATTAGTACCTTGGGGGGCGTTAAGAATGAGCAGTTCTTC. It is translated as CASISTLGGVKNEQFF.

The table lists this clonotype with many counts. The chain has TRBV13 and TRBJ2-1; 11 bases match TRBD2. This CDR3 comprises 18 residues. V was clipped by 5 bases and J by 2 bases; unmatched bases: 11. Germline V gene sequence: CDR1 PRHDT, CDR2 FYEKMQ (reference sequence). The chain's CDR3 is CASSPETLAGGAYNEQFF. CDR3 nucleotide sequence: TGTGCCAGCAGCCCCGAAACCTTAGCGGGAGGGGCCTACAATGAGCAGTTCTTC.

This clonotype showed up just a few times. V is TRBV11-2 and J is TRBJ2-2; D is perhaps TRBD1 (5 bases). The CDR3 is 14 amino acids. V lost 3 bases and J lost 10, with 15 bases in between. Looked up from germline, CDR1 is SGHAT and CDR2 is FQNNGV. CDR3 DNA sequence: TGTGCCAGCAGCTTCCCCTCACAGGCAGCGGAGCTGTTTTTT. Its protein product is CASSFPSQAAELFF. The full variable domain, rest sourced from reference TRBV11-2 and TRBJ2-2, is EAGVAQSPRYKIIEKRQSVAFWCNPISGHATLYWYQQILGQGPKLLIQFQNNGVVDDSQLPKDRFSAERLKGVDSTLKIQPAKLEDSAVYLCASSFPSQAAELFFGEGSRLTVL.

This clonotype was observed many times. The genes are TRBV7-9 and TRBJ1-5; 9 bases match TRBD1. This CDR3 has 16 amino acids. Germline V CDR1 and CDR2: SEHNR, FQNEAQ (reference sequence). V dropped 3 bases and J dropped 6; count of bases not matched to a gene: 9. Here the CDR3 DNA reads TGTGCCAGCAGCTTTGGGACAGGGAGTATCGGTCAGCCCCAGCATTTT. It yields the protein CASSFGTGSIGQPQHF.

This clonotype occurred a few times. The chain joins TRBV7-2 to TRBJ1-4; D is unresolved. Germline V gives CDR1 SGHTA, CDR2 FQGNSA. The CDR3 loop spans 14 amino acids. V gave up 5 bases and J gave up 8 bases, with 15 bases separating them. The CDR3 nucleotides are TGTGCCAGCAGCCCCCTGGCCTTGGGCGAAAAACTGTTTTTT. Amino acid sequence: CASSPLALGEKLFF.

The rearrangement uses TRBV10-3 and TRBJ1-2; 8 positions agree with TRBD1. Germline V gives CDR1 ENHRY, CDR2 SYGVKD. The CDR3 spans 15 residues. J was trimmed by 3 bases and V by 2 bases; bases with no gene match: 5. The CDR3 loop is CAISEKVTGDYGYTF. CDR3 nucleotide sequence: TGTGCCATCAGTGAGAAGGTGACAGGGGACTATGGCTACACCTTC.

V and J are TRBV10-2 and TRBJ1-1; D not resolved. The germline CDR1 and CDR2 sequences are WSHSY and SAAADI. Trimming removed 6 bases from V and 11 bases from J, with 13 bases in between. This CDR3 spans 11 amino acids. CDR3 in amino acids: CASRMGSSAFF. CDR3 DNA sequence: TGCGCCAGCAGGATGGGGTCCTCGGCTTTCTTT.

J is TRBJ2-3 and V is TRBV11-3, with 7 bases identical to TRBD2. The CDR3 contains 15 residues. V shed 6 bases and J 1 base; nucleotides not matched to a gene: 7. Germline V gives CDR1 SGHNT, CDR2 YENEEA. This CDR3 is CASSPSGDRTDTQYF. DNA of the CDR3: TGTGCCAGCAGTCCGAGCGGGGACCGCACAGATACGCAGTATTTT.

The CDR3 DNA reads TGTGCCAGCAGCCAAGTGCCAGGCGTCAGGGGTAATTCACCCCTCCACTTT. This gives the protein CASSQVPGVRGNSPLHF. The chain recombines TRBV3-1 with TRBJ1-6; the D gene is possibly TRBD1 (6 bases). Trimming cost V 1 base and J 6 bases, with 16 bases left between them. The CDR3 runs to 17 residues. CDR1 LGHDT and CDR2 YNNKEL come from the germline V gene (reference sequence). Filled out from reference TRBV3-1 and TRBJ1-6, the complete variable domain reads DTAVSQTPKYLVTQMGNDKSIKCEQNLGHDTMYWYKQDSKKFLKIMFSYNNKELIINETVPNRFSPKSPDKAHLNLHINSLELGDSAVYFCASSQVPGVRGNSPLHFGNGTRLTVT.

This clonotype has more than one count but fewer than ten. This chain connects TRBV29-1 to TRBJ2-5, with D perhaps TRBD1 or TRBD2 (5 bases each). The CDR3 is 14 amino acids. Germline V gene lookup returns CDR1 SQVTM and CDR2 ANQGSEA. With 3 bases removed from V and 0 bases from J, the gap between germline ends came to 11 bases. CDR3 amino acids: CSVDGTTYQETQYF. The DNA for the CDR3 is TGCAGCGTTGATGGGACCACCTACCAAGAGACCCAGTACTTC.

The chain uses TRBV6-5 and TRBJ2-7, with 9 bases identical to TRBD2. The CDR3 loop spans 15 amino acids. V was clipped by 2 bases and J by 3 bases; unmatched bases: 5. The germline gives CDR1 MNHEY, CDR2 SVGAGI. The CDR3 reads CASSYKSGGIYEQYF. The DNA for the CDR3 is TGTGCCAGCAGTTACAAAAGCGGGGGGATCTACGAGCAGTACTTC.